The 17 T cell receptor beta chains below were found in one sample sequenced in a study of OX40 agonist ivuxolimab in advanced cancers. The assay was immunoSEQ multiplex PCR, and TCRdb's table has in-frame clones only and misses some. The repertoire holds about 67,000 clones, with 90% to 95% as singletons. Sequencing was performed on CD4+ or CD8+ T cells sorted from blood, taken in a trial of the OX40 agonist ivuxolimab. Source of these receptors: an adult with an advanced solid tumor such as melanoma, head and neck, liver or kidney cancer.

This chain links TRBV28 with TRBJ1-2, with D perhaps TRBD1 (5 bases). This CDR3 comprises 11 residues. V gave up 8 bases and J gave up 5 bases, with 9 bases separating them. Per germline, CDR1 MDHEN and CDR2 SYDVKM. The CDR3 region has the DNA TGTGCCAGCGGGGGATCGTATGGCTACACCTTC. This encodes CASGGSYGYTF.

This rearrangement joins TRBV19 to TRBJ1-1, with D hard to call. Trimming took off 1 base at V and 0 bases at J, with 9 bases between the two ends. CDR1 is LNHDA and CDR2 is SQIVND in the germline V gene (reference sequence). This CDR3 region has 15 residues. The CDR3 region has the DNA TGTGCCAGTAGTATAGGGAGACACGTGAACACTGAAGCTTTCTTT. Translation: CASSIGRHVNTEAFF.

This clone showed up just once. V is TRBV7-6 and J is TRBJ2-3; TRBD2 matches at 9 bases. From germline, CDR1 is SGHVS and CDR2 FNYEAQ. Losses at the gene ends were 5 bases for V and 4 bases for J; bases not matched to a gene: 7. The CDR3 has 15 residues. CDR3 in amino acids: CASSPTSGVADTQYF. The CDR3 DNA reads as TGTGCCAGCAGCCCGACTAGCGGAGTGGCAGATACGCAGTATTTT.

This chain joins TRBV6-1 and TRBJ2-7; D perhaps matches TRBD2 (5 bases). CDR3 length: 15 amino acids. Germline assignment: CDR1 MNHNS and CDR2 SASEGT. The V and J ends lost 6 bases and 2 bases respectively, with 17 bases between them. The CDR3 coding sequence is TGTGCCAGCAGCGAAATTACCGGACTCCCCTACGAGCAGTACTTC. This codes for CASSEITGLPYEQYF.

This chain uses TRBV2 with TRBJ2-1; D is possibly TRBD1 or TRBD2 (5 bases each). From germline, CDR1 is SNHLY and CDR2 FYNNEI. CDR3 length equals 14 residues. The germline V and J ends were trimmed by 6 bases and 2 bases, with 11 bases remaining between them. The CDR3 loop reads CASSQPGPYNEQFF. CDR3 sequence (DNA): TGTGCCAGCAGCCAGCCGGGGCCCTACAATGAGCAGTTCTTC.

The chain couples TRBV2 to TRBJ2-2, with 7 positions matching TRBD2. The CDR3 covers 16 residues. Germline V gene data show CDR1 as SNHLY and CDR2 as FYNNEI. With V trimmed by 1 base and J by 0 bases, 2 bases remained unmatched. The CDR3 here is CASSEVAGANTGELFF. The CDR3 nucleotides read TGTGCCAGCAGTGAAGTGGCGGGAGCGAACACCGGGGAGCTGTTTTTT. Variable domain in full (rest from reference TRBV2 and TRBJ2-2): EPEVTQTPSHQVTQMGQEVILRCVPISNHLYFYWYRQILGQKVEFLVSFYNNEISEKSEIFDDQFSVERPDGSNFTLKIRSTKLEDSAMYFCASSEVAGANTGELFFGEGSRLTVL.

The gene calls are TRBV10-3 and TRBJ2-7; TRBD1 aligns across 8 bases. Unmatched junction bases numbered 8, after V lost 7 bases and J lost 3 bases. The CDR3 has 14 residues. Germline V gene sequence: CDR1 ENHRY, CDR2 SYGVKD. This chain's CDR3 is CAITSGTGYYEQYF. In nucleotides, the CDR3 is TGTGCCATCACCTCCGGGACAGGCTACTACGAGCAGTACTTC.

The CDR3, as DNA: TGTGCCACCTACAAGGGAGGGGTGAACACTGAAGCTTTCTTT. Translating gives CATYKGGVNTEAFF. The rearrangement links TRBV28 to TRBJ1-1, with D possibly TRBD1 on 5 matching bases. There are 14 residues in the CDR3. CDR1 and CDR2 (germline): MDHEN, SYDVKM. Trimming pared 10 bases from V and 0 bases from J, leaving 15 bases between.

The gene calls are TRBV5-4 and TRBJ2-7; 16 nucleotides agree with TRBD2. CDR1 and CDR2 (germline): SGHNT, YYREEE (reference sequence). The J segment lost 4 bases and the V segment lost 2 bases, leaving 3 bases of the junction unmatched. The CDR3 has 16 amino acids. CDR3 residues: CASSFGTSGRGYEQYF. The CDR3 DNA reads as TGTGCCAGCAGCTTTGGGACTAGCGGGAGGGGATACGAGCAGTACTTC.

This chain connects TRBV7-2 to TRBJ1-2, with D hard to call. The CDR3 length is 14 residues. Germline V gene data show CDR1 as SGHTA and CDR2 as FQGNSA. Trimming took 4 bases from V and 2 from J, leaving 11 bases between them. CDR3 region: CASSSGPTNYGYTF. The CDR3 DNA reads as TGTGCCAGCAGCTCCGGACCGACAAACTATGGCTACACCTTC.

The chain employs TRBV6-6 and TRBJ1-2; D may be TRBD1 (5 bases). Per germline, CDR1 MNHNY and CDR2 SVGAGI (reference sequence). V was cut by 8 bases and J by 1 base, with 17 bases left in between. CDR3 length: 15 residues. CDR3 DNA sequence: TGTGCCAGCCGTATGGACGGGGGGGGTAACTATGGCTACACCTTC. It codes for CASRMDGGGNYGYTF.

This rearrangement joins TRBV28 to TRBJ2-7, with 10 bases fitting TRBD2. Trimming cost V 7 bases and J 0 bases; bases outside gene matches: 6. Looked up from germline, CDR1 is MDHEN and CDR2 is SYDVKM. This CDR3 region has 15 residues. The CDR3 loop is CASTSSGRASYEQYF. The CDR3 nucleotides are TGTGCCAGCACCTCGAGCGGGAGGGCCTCCTACGAGCAGTACTTC.

Remarks on this clone: At the DNA level, this CDR3 is encoded by other sequences in the same sample as well. The chain recombines TRBV6-6 with TRBJ1-4; perhaps TRBD1 as D (5 bases). Germline lookup yields CDR1 MNHNY and CDR2 SVGAGI (reference sequence). There are 12 residues in the CDR3. The V end lost 2 bases, the J end lost 8 bases, and 6 bases lay between the germline ends. This CDR3 is CASSYDSEKLFF. The CDR3 region has the DNA TGTGCCAGCAGTTACGACAGCGAAAAACTGTTTTTT.

The V call is TRBV2, the J call TRBJ1-1; D gene uncertain. This CDR3 is 13 amino acids long. Per the germline V gene, CDR1 is SNHLY and CDR2 is FYNNEI. Trimming took off 5 bases at V and 1 base at J, with 8 bases between the two ends. CDR3 loop: CASSPTGNTEAFF. The CDR3 DNA reads as TGTGCCAGCAGTCCCACGGGGAACACTGAAGCTTTCTTT.

For this clone: One junction end does not reproduce the germline sequence, and a read error may be involved. The chain couples TRBV7-3 to TRBJ2-5, with D perhaps TRBD1 or TRBD2 (6 bases each). The last part of the DNA fits TRBJ2-7 better; the J call may be wrong. The CDR3 consists of 15 residues. Germline V gene sequence: CDR1 SGHTA, CDR2 FQGTGA. This chain's CDR3 is CASSLGGGPSSEQYF. The CDR3 DNA is TGTGCCAGCAGCTTAGGAGGGGGGCCATCCTCCGAGCAGTACTTC.

This sequence joins TRBV18 and TRBJ2-2; D unresolved. CDR3 length: 15 amino acids. V was trimmed by 4 bases and J by 0 bases, leaving 9 bases between them. CDR1 and CDR2 from the germline V gene are KGHSH and LQKENI. CDR3 nucleotides: TGTGCCAGCTCACAGGGTTTCGCGAACACCGGGGAGCTGTTTTTT. Translating gives CASSQGFANTGELFF.

A single count supports this clone. This chain joins TRBV28 and TRBJ2-6; the D gene is possibly TRBD2 (6 bases). From germline, CDR1 is MDHEN and CDR2 SYDVKM. The V end was cut by 11 bases, the J end by 0 bases, with 17 bases between. The CDR3 is 16 amino acids. CDR3 sequence (DNA): TGTGCCGTCAGAGGGATGGAGGGCTCTGGGGCCAACGTCCTGACTTTC. Its protein product is CAVRGMEGSGANVLTF.